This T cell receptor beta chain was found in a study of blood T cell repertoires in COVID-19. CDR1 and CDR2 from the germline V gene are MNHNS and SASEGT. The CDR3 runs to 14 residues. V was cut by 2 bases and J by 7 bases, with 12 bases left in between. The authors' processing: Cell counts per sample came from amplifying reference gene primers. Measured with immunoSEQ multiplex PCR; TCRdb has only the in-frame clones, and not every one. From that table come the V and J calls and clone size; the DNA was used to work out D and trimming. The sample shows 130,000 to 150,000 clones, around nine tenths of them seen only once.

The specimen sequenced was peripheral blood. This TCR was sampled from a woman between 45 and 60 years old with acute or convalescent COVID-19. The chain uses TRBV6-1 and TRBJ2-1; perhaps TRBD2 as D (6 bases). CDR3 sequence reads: CASSEQGGANEQFF. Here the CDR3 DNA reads TGTGCCAGCAGTGAACAGGGAGGCGCGAATGAGCAGTTCTTC.